Following are 16 T cell receptor beta chains from one sample sequenced in a study of identical twins. TCRdb reprocessed the 5' RACE reads with MiXCR, giving one entry per CDR3 protein. The sample has around 470,000 distinct CDR3 sequences, over 12% seen once. The data also belong to a second study, concerning yellow fever vaccine responses in identical twins.

The sequenced sample was CD4+ T cells sorted from blood. These receptors were taken from a woman aged 18 to 35 in good health.

This clonotype was counted many times. CDR3 sequence reads: CASNTGANTEAFF. CDR3 in DNA: TGTGCCAGCAACACCGGGGCGAACACTGAAGCTTTCTTT. The chain recombines TRBV7-9 with TRBJ1-1, with D maybe TRBD1 (5 bases). V was pared by 7 bases and J by 1 base, with 10 bases between. The CDR3 loop spans 13 amino acids. CDR1 SEHNR and CDR2 FQNEAQ come from the germline V gene (reference sequence).

About this clonotype: A junction end diverges from the germline sequence, so it may reflect a read error. The chain uses TRBV13 and TRBJ2-2; 7 bases fit TRBD2. The CDR3 consists of 18 residues. The V gene's germline CDR1 is PRHDT and CDR2 FYEKMQ (reference sequence). The CDR3 DNA follows: TGTGCCAGCAGTTTAGGCCAGCGGGGAGAAACGAACACCGGGGAGCTGTTTTTT. Its protein product is CASSLGQRGETNTGELFF.

This chain joins TRBV29-1 and TRBJ2-2; the D is unclear. V lost 6 bases to trimming and J lost 1 base, with 12 bases between them. This CDR3 contains 14 residues. Germline V CDR1 and CDR2: SQVTM, ANQGSEA. CDR3 protein: CSVNLGWNTGELFF. The CDR3 nucleotides read TGCAGCGTCAACCTGGGGTGGAACACCGGGGAGCTGTTTTTT.

V and J are TRBV6-5 and TRBJ2-1, with TRBD2 as a possible D gene (6 bases). The germline V gene encodes CDR1 MNHEY and CDR2 SVGAGI. The CDR3 is 15 amino acids. V lost 2 bases and J lost 5, with 13 bases in between. DNA for the CDR3: TGTGCCAGCAGTTACAGTGTTGGGGGGAACAATGAGCAGTTCTTC. This encodes CASSYSVGGNNEQFF.

This clonotype was counted a few times. CDR3 protein: CSVFSGGYEQYF. The CDR3 bases are TGCAGCGTCTTTTCTGGGGGATACGAGCAGTACTTC. The chain recombines TRBV29-1 with TRBJ2-7, with D perhaps matching TRBD1 or TRBD2 (5 bases each). CDR1 is SQVTM, CDR2 ANQGSEA, per germline. The CDR3 consists of 12 residues. The V gene lost 6 bases and the J gene lost 4 bases, with 13 bases spanning the gap.

This clonotype was recorded a few times. The rearrangement uses TRBV10-3 and TRBJ2-3, with D uncertain. There are 15 residues in the CDR3. The germline gives CDR1 ENHRY, CDR2 SYGVKD. The ends were cut back, 2 bases at V and 2 bases at J, with 11 bases in the middle. CDR3: CAISETPSNTDTQYF. The CDR3 DNA reads as TGTGCCATCAGTGAGACACCTTCCAACACAGATACGCAGTATTTT.

The gene calls are TRBV29-1 and TRBJ2-7, with D unclear. The CDR3 covers 12 residues. V was trimmed by 0 bases and J by 2 bases, leaving 5 bases between them. CDR1 is SQVTM, CDR2 ANQGSEA, per germline. In DNA, the CDR3 is TGCAGCGTTGAAGATACGGCCTACGAGCAGTACTTC. Amino acids: CSVEDTAYEQYF.

This clonotype was seen a few times. The CDR3 region has the DNA TGTGCCAGCCCAATCCGGGGGCCGAACACTGAAGCTTTCTTT. Protein sequence: CASPIRGPNTEAFF. The rearrangement joins TRBV6-1 to TRBJ1-1; tentatively, D is TRBD1 (6 bases). The V gene lost 8 bases and the J gene lost 1 base, with 14 bases spanning the gap. The CDR3 loop spans 14 amino acids. The germline V gene encodes CDR1 MNHNS and CDR2 SASEGT.

This clonotype has a handful of counts. The chain links TRBV28 to TRBJ2-3, with 9 nucleotides matching TRBD1. V was clipped by 6 bases and J by 7 bases; unmatched bases: 8. The germline gives CDR1 MDHEN, CDR2 SYDVKM. The CDR3 totals 14 residues. DNA for the CDR3: TGTGCCAGCAGAGGGACAGGGATTTCATATACGCAGTATTTT. It specifies CASRGTGISYTQYF.

The chain has TRBV6-5 and TRBJ2-1; 10 bases line up with TRBD2. With 0 bases clipped from V and 8 bases from J, the junction kept 10 bases outside the gene matches. The CDR3 covers 17 residues. Looked up from germline, CDR1 is MNHEY and CDR2 is SVGAGI. In DNA form, the CDR3 reads TGTGCCAGCAGTTACTCGGGGAGCGGGAGGGCCTTAGATGAGCAGTTCTTC. Translation gives CASSYSGSGRALDEQFF.

This clonotype came up many times. J is TRBJ2-1 and V is TRBV28, with D perhaps TRBD1 (5 bases). CDR1 and CDR2 from the germline V gene are MDHEN and SYDVKM. The CDR3 spans 13 residues. The V and J ends lost 2 bases and 16 bases respectively, with 18 bases between them. CDR3 sequence reads: CASSLESLDKRFF. DNA for the CDR3: TGTGCCAGCAGTTTAGAGTCTCTGGACAAGCGATTCTTC.

For the CDR3, the DNA is TGTGCCAGCAGTGAATTATTGTCGTCTAGCACAGATACGCAGTATTTT. The encoded protein is CASSELLSSSTDTQYF. The chain couples TRBV6-1 to TRBJ2-3; D is uncertain. The germline V gene encodes CDR1 MNHNS and CDR2 SASEGT. V lost 2 bases to trimming and J lost 0 bases, with 12 bases between them. The length of the CDR3 is 16 residues.

In this sample, this clonotype turned up a few times. The chain couples TRBV9 to TRBJ2-7, with D perhaps TRBD2 (5 bases). Germline CDR1 and CDR2: SGDLS and YYNGEE. The V end was cut by 0 bases, the J end by 5 bases, with 12 bases between. The CDR3 has 14 amino acids. CDR3 residues: CASSVELGLNEQYF. CDR3 nucleotides: TGTGCCAGCAGCGTAGAACTAGGTCTCAACGAGCAGTACTTC. The variable domain in full, completed from reference TRBV9 and TRBJ2-7, reads DSGVTQTPKHLITATGQRVTLRCSPRSGDLSVYWYQQSLDQGLQFLIQYYNGEERAKGNILERFSAQQFPDLHSELNLSSLELGDSALYFCASSVELGLNEQYFGPGTRLTVT.

This chain links TRBV18 with TRBJ2-7; D may correspond to TRBD1 or TRBD2 (5 bases each). The germline gives CDR1 KGHSH, CDR2 LQKENI. The CDR3 has 15 residues. Trimming removed 3 bases at V and 1 base at J, with 13 bases between. CDR3 coding DNA: TGTGCCAGCTCACCCTCAGTTGGGGGTTCCTACGAGCAGTACTTC. It is translated as CASSPSVGGSYEQYF.

This clonotype was seen a handful of times. V and J are TRBV20-1 and TRBJ2-7; 11 bases agree with TRBD2. Germline V CDR1 and CDR2: DFQATT, SNEGSKA (reference sequence). CDR3 length: 16 amino acids. The junction had 10 bases not matched to a gene; V was cut back by 4 bases and J by 2 bases. CDR3 DNA sequence: TGCAGTGCTACCACCCTGTTAGCGGGAGGGACCTACGAGCAGTACTTC. Translating it yields CSATTLLAGGTYEQYF.

This clonotype came up a few times. The chain employs TRBV5-1 and TRBJ2-7; 12 bases are shared with TRBD2. This CDR3 region has 18 residues. The germline gives CDR1 SGHRS, CDR2 YFSETQ. The V and J ends lost 4 bases and 3 bases, in that order; junction bases with no gene match: 14. CDR3 coding DNA: TGCGCCAGCAGCCTAACGACTAGCGGGGGTCCAACCCACTACGAGCAGTACTTC. Translation gives CASSLTTSGGPTHYEQYF.